Following are 11 T cell receptor beta chains from one sample sequenced in a study of CXCR3-negative and CXCR3-positive naive CD8 T cells. Study results and caveats: TRB CDR3s of CXCR3-positive naive cells were more hydrophobic than those of CXCR3-negative naive cells.

These receptors lack a known antigen. It was by 5' RACE with UMI labels that the TRB cDNA libraries were prepared. From the 5' RACE reads, TCRdb lists one entry per CDR3 protein and no DNA. Its listing shows approximately 96,000 distinct CDR3 sequences. Material for sequencing was naive CXCR3+ CD8+ T cells from blood. Noted subset: CD45RO-CCR7+CD27+CD95- naive CD8+ T cells expressing CXCR3 (TNR3+). Receptor source: a human donor in good health. Some clones in this sample may be carry-over from other donors' samples.

The chain links TRBV12-3 or TRBV12-4 to TRBJ2-7. The CDR3 has 13 residues. This chain's CDR3 is CASSLQESYEQYF.

The chain employs TRBV10-3 and TRBJ2-1; TCRdb names TRBD1, which stays unverified in the absence of DNA. The CDR3 consists of 16 residues. Germline-derived CDR1 and CDR2 are ENHRY and SYGVKD. The CDR3 reads CAISGGGQANNNEQFF.

J is TRBJ1-5 and V is TRBV6-5; there is no DNA to check the TCRdb D call of TRBD1. Germline CDR1 reads MNHEY; CDR2 reads SVGAGI. This CDR3 spans 14 amino acids. The CDR3 sequence: CASRTGGSNQPQHF.

The CDR3: CASSQVSGSSYNEQFF. This chain uses TRBV4-3 with TRBJ2-1; TCRdb reports TRBD2, a call that lacks DNA to check it against. This CDR3 is 16 amino acids long. The V gene's germline CDR1 is LGHNA and CDR2 YSLEER.

The chain uses TRBV19 and TRBJ2-1. CDR1 is LNHDA and CDR2 is SQIVND in the germline V gene (reference sequence). CDR3 size: 15 residues. The CDR3 region is CASSRSGSSYNEQFF. Full variable domain (missing parts from reference TRBV19 and TRBJ2-1): DGGITQSPKYLFRKEGQNVTLSCEQNLNHDAMYWYRQDPGQGLRLIYYSQIVNDFQKGDIAEGYSVSREKKESFPLTVTSAQKNPTAFYLCASSRSGSSYNEQFFGPGTRLTVL.

CDR3 in amino acids: CSVGGSSGEKLFF. The chain recombines TRBV29-1 with TRBJ1-4. This CDR3 spans 13 amino acids. Germline CDR1 is SQVTM and CDR2 is ANQGSEA.

The genes are TRBV7-8 and TRBJ1-5. Germline CDR1 is SGHVS and CDR2 is FQNEAQ. The CDR3 covers 15 residues. The CDR3 is CASSAGRSLVQPQHF.

The J gene is TRBJ2-1, the V gene TRBV28; the D gene TCRdb calls, TRBD2, cannot be checked with no DNA. Germline lookup yields CDR1 MDHEN and CDR2 SYDVKM. This CDR3 is 14 amino acids long. Here the CDR3 reads CASRSLAENNEQFF.

The V and J genes are TRBV29-1 and TRBJ2-7; without DNA, the TCRdb call of TRBD1 cannot be checked. CDR1 and CDR2 from the germline V gene are SQVTM and ANQGSEA. The CDR3 is 14 amino acids. The CDR3 spells CSVEPGANSYEQYF.

V is TRBV20-1 and J is TRBJ2-3; as DNA is missing, the TRBD2 call by TCRdb cannot be tested. CDR3 size: 17 residues. In germline, CDR1 is DFQATT, CDR2 SNEGSKA (reference sequence). The CDR3 spells CSARAMESGLETDTQYF.

The chain carries TRBV29-1 and TRBJ1-1. Germline CDR1 SQVTM, CDR2 ANQGSEA. The CDR3 totals 13 residues. The CDR3 protein is CSASGLPNTEAFF.